The present entry profiles one TCR beta chain with its context. Its antigen is not identified. The data belong to a study of cytomegalovirus exposure and HLA in healthy donors. Notes on the study in general: In a later analysis, donors in an Asian-associated ancestry cluster reportedly had fewer N-insertions in productive TCRs than the cohort mean. TCR beta sequences reportedly predicted most subjects' HLA-A and HLA-B alleles accurately.

Per germline, CDR1 MDHEN and CDR2 SYDVKM. V lost 6 bases and J lost 4; bases outside the gene matches: 11. The CDR3 contains 16 residues. The study ran its PCR with 60 Vbeta and 13 Jbeta primers. Data came from immunoSEQ multiplex PCR; TCRdb stores just in-frame clones and leaves some out. Of approximately 120,000 clones detected, roughly four fifths appear once; the ten largest clones hold over 5%. The TCR was taken from a woman in her 40s in good health and CMV-seronegative. The rearrangement uses TRBV28 and TRBJ2-1, with TRBD1 identical over 8 bases. What was sequenced was PBMCs. The CDR3 DNA reads TGTGCCAGCAGCAGGCCCGGACAGGGACTTTACAATGAGCAGTTCTTC. Amino acid sequence: CASSRPGQGLYNEQFF.